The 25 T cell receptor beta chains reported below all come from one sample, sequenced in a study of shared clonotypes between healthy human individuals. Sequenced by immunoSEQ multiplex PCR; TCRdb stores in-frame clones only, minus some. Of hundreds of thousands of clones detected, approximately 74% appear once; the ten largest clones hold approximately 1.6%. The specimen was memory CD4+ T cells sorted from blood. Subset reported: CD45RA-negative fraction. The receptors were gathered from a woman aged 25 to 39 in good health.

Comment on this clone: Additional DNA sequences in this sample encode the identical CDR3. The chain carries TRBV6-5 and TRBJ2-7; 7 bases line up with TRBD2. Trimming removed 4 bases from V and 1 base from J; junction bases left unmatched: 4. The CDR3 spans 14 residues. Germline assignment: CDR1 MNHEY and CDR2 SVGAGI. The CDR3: CASSSGGGSYEQYF. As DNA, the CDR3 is TGTGCCAGCAGTTCCGGGGGAGGGTCCTACGAGCAGTACTTC.

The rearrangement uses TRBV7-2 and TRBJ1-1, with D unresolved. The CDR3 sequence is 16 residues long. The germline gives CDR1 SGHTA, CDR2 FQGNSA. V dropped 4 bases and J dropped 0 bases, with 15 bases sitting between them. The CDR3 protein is CASSSRSQALNTEAFF. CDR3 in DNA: TGTGCCAGCAGCTCCAGGTCGCAGGCCTTGAACACTGAAGCTTTCTTT.

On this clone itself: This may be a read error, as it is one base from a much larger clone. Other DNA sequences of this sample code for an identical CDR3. The CDR3 DNA follows: TGTGCCAGCAGCTTAGAAGGTGGCAATCAGCCCCAGCATTTT. Translation gives CASSLEGGNQPQHF. This sequence joins TRBV7-2 and TRBJ1-5; no clear D. This CDR3 comprises 14 residues. V was cut by 1 base and J by 2 bases, with 6 bases left in between. Germline lookup yields CDR1 SGHTA and CDR2 FQGNSA.

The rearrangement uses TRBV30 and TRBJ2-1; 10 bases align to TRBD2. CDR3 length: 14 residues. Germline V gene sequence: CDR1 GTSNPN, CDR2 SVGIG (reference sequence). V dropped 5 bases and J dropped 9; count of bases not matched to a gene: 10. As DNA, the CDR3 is TGTGCCTGGCGCAAAGCGGGAGGGCCGATTGAGCAGTTCTTC. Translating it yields CAWRKAGGPIEQFF.

CDR3 sequence: CASSLGQGAQTDTQYF. The CDR3 nucleotides read TGCGCCAGCAGCTTGGGGCAGGGGGCGCAAACAGATACGCAGTATTTT. The V gene is TRBV5-1, the J gene TRBJ2-3; 8 nucleotides line up with TRBD1. The V gene's germline CDR1 is SGHRS and CDR2 YFSETQ. With V trimmed by 0 bases and J by 3 bases, 6 bases remained unmatched. The CDR3 is 16 amino acids. Based on the CDR3 plus reference TRBV5-1 and TRBJ2-3, the full variable domain is KAGVTQTPRYLIKTRGQQVTLSCSPISGHRSVSWYQQTPGQGLQFLFEYFSETQRNKGNFPGRFSGRQFSNSRSEMNVSTLELGDSALYLCASSLGQGAQTDTQYFGPGTRLTVL.

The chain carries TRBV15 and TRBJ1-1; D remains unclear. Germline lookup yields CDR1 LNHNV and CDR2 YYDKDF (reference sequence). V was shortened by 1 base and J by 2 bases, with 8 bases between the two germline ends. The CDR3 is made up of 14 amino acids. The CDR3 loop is CATSRVLFNTEAFF. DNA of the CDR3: TGTGCCACCAGCAGAGTCCTTTTCAACACTGAAGCTTTCTTT.

The chain's CDR3 is CASSPDLQETQYF. The CDR3, as DNA: TGTGCCAGCAGCCCAGACCTTCAAGAGACCCAGTACTTC. The gene calls are TRBV5-4 and TRBJ2-5; no definite D call. The germline V and J ends were trimmed by 4 bases and 2 bases, with 9 bases remaining between them. This CDR3 has 13 amino acids. The germline V gene encodes CDR1 SGHNT and CDR2 YYREEE (reference sequence).

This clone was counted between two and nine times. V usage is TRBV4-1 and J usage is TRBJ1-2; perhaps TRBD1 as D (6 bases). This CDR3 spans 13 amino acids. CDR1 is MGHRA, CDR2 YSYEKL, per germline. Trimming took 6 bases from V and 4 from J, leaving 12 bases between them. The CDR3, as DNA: TGCGCCAGCAGACAGGGTTTTGGCTATGGCTACACCTTC. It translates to CASRQGFGYGYTF.

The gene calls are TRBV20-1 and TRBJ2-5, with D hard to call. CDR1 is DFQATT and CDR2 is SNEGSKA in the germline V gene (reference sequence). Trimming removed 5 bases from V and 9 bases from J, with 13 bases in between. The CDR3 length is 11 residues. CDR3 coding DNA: TGCAGTGCTTATCAAGAGACGGCCCAGTACTTC. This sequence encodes CSAYQETAQYF.

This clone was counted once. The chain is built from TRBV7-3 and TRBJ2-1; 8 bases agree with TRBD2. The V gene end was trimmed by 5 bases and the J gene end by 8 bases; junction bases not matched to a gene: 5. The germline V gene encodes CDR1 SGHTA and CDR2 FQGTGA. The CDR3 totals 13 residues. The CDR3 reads CASSPPGGYEQFF. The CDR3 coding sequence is TGTGCCAGCAGCCCCCCGGGGGGGTATGAGCAGTTCTTC.

The CDR3 bases are TGCAGCGTTGAAAGGGACAGGGGGTTGGGTACGCAGTATTTT. It codes for CSVERDRGLGTQYF. The chain carries TRBV29-1 and TRBJ2-3; 11 nucleotides agree with TRBD1. Germline assignment: CDR1 SQVTM and CDR2 ANQGSEA. V gave up 2 bases and J gave up 8 bases; unmatched junction bases: 6. This CDR3 is 14 amino acids long.

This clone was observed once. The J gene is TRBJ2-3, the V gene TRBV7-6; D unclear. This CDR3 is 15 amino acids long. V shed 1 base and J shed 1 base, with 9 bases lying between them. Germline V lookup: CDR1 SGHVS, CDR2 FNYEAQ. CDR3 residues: CASSLDYVRTDTQYF. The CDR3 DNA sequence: TGTGCCAGCAGCTTAGATTATGTCCGCACAGATACGCAGTATTTT.

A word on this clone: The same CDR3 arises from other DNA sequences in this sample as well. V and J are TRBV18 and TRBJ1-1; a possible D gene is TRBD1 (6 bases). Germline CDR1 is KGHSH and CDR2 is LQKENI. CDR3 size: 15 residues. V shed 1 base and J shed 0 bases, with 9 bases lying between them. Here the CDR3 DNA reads TGTGCCAGCTCACCACTGGACAGCTTGAACACTGAAGCTTTCTTT. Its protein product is CASSPLDSLNTEAFF.

This chain's CDR3 is CSGREQNIQYF. CDR3 bases: TGCAGCGGCAGGGAGCAAAACATTCAGTACTTC. The genes are TRBV29-1 and TRBJ2-4, with D perhaps assigned TRBD1 or TRBD2 (5 bases each). With 7 bases removed from V and 5 bases from J, the gap between germline ends came to 9 bases. CDR3 size: 11 residues. Per germline, CDR1 SQVTM and CDR2 ANQGSEA. The full variable domain, rest sourced from reference TRBV29-1 and TRBJ2-4, is SAVISQKPSRDICQRGTSLTIQCQVDSQVTMMFWYRQQPGQSLTLIATANQGSEATYESGFVIDKFPISRPNLTFSTLTVSNMSPEDSSIYLCSGREQNIQYFGAGTRLSVL.

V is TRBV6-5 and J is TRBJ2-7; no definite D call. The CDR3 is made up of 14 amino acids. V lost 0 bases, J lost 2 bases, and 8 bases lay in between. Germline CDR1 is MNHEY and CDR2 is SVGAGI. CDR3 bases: TGTGCCAGCAGTTACTCGGACGGGCCCTACGAGCAGTACTTC. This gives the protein CASSYSDGPYEQYF.

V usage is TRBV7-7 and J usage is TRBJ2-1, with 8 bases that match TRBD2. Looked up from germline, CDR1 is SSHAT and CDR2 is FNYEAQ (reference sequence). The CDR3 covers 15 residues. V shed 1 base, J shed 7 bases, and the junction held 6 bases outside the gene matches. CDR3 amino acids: CASSLGPAGGNEQFF. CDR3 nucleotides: TGTGCCAGCAGCTTAGGTCCCGCGGGAGGTAATGAGCAGTTCTTC.

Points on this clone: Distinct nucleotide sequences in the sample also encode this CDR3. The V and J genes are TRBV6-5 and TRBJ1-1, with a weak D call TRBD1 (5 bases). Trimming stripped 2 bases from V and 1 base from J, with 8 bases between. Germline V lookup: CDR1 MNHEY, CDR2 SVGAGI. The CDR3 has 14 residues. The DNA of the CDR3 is TGTGCCAGCAGTTACGGGGGGGGGAACACTGAAGCTTTCTTT. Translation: CASSYGGGNTEAFF.

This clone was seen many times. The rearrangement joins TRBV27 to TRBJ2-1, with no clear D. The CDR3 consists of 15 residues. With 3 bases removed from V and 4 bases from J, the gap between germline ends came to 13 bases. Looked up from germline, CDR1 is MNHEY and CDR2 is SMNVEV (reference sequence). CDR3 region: CASSLGSALYNEQFF. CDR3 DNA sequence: TGTGCCAGCAGTTTGGGGTCAGCCCTGTACAATGAGCAGTTCTTC.

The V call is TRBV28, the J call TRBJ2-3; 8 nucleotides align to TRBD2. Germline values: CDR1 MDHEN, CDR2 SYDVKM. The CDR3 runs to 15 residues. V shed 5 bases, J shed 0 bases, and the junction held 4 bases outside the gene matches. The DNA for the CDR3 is TGTGCCAGCAGTGCAGTAGCGGGGAGCACAGATACGCAGTATTTT. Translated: CASSAVAGSTDTQYF.

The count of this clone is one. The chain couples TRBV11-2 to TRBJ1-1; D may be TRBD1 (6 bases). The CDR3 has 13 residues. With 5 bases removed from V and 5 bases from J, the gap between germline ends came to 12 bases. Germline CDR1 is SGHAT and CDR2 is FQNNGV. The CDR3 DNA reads TGTGCCAGCAGCGCACTACAGGGTACTGAAGCTTTCTTT. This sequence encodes CASSALQGTEAFF.

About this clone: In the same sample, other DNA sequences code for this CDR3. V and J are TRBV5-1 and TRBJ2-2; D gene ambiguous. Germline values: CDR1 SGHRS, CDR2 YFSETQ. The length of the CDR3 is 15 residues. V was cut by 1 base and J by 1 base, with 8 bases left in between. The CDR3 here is CASSLSGMNTGELFF. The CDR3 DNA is TGCGCCAGCAGCTTGTCCGGAATGAACACCGGGGAGCTGTTTTTT.

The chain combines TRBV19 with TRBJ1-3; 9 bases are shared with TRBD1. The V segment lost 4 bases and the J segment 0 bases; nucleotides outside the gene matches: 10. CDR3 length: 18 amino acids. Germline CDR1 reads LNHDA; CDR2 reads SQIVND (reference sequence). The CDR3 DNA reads TGTGCCAGTAGTAGAGGGGGACAGGGACCCGCCTCTGGAAACACCATATATTTT. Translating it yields CASSRGGQGPASGNTIYF.

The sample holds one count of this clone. CDR3 sequence (DNA): TGTGCCAGCAGTCGGACACTTAGCAATCAGCCCCAGCATTTT. It yields the protein CASSRTLSNQPQHF. This chain uses TRBV27 with TRBJ1-5, with TRBD1 as a possible D gene (5 bases). Germline CDR1 MNHEY, CDR2 SMNVEV (reference sequence). V dropped 5 bases and J dropped 0 bases, with 8 bases sitting between them. The CDR3 runs 14 residues.

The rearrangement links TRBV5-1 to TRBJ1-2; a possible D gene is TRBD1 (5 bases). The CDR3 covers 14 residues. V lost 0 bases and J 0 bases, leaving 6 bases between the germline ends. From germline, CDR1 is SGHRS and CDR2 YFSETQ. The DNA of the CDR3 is TGCGCCAGCAGCTTGGACAGGACTAACTATGGCTACACCTTC. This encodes CASSLDRTNYGYTF.

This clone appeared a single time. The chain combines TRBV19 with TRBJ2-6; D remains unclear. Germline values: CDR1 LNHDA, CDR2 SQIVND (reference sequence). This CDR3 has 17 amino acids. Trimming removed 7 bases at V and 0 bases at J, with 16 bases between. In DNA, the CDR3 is TGTGCCAGTATAATTGACCACCACCTCTCTGGGGCCAACGTCCTGACTTTC. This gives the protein CASIIDHHLSGANVLTF.